Below, 5 T cell receptor beta chains from the same sample are listed, as sequenced in a study of technical replicates of blood from a handful of donors. Generated by immunoSEQ multiplex PCR, the TCRdb table keeps only in-frame clones and is missing some. Of around 83,000 clones in the sample, around 90% were seen once. The specimen was T cells isolated from PBMCs. These TCRs come from a human donor in good health.

The chain employs TRBV4-2 and TRBJ2-5; D gene unclear. The germline CDR1 and CDR2 sequences are LGHNA and YNFKEQ. Trimming removed 4 bases from V and 1 base from J, with 10 bases in between. There are 14 residues in the CDR3. The CDR3 is CASSLNYFQETQYF. The CDR3 DNA follows: TGTGCCAGCAGCCTAAACTATTTCCAAGAGACCCAGTACTTC.

The J gene is TRBJ1-3, the V gene TRBV11-2; 7 bases map to TRBD1. The trim removed 8 bases at V and 8 bases at J, leaving 12 bases unmatched. The CDR3 has 14 amino acids. Germline V gives CDR1 SGHAT, CDR2 FQNNGV. Here the CDR3 reads CASLRGGSRDTIYF. In DNA form, the CDR3 reads TGTGCCAGCCTCCGAGGGGGCAGCAGAGACACCATATATTTT.

This clone has only one observation. The V gene is TRBV6-1, the J gene TRBJ1-5, with a tentative D call TRBD1 (5 bases). The CDR3 runs 15 residues. Germline V gene data show CDR1 as MNHNS and CDR2 as SASEGT. The V and J ends lost 4 bases and 5 bases respectively, with 15 bases between them. CDR3 DNA: TGTGCCAGCAGTGGTGAGGCAAGGGGCTATCAGCCCCAGCATTTT. Its translation: CASSGEARGYQPQHF.

V is TRBV6-1 and J is TRBJ2-5, with 9 positions matching TRBD2. Germline CDR1 is MNHNS and CDR2 is SASEGT. CDR3 length: 14 residues. The ends lost 3 bases at V and 5 bases at J; junction bases unmatched: 4. CDR3 region: CASSESTSGETQYF. CDR3 bases: TGTGCCAGCAGTGAGTCGACTAGCGGCGAGACCCAGTACTTC.

The gene calls are TRBV5-1 and TRBJ2-5, with 9 bases fitting TRBD2. V lost 0 bases to trimming and J lost 4 bases; unmatched junction nucleotides: 4. This CDR3 is built from 15 residues. CDR1 and CDR2 from the germline V gene are SGHRS and YFSETQ. CDR3 amino acids: CASSLGLAGSETQYF. The CDR3 DNA reads as TGCGCCAGCAGCTTGGGGCTAGCGGGGTCAGAGACCCAGTACTTC. The full variable domain, its missing parts supplied by reference TRBV5-1 and TRBJ2-5, is KAGVTQTPRYLIKTRGQQVTLSCSPISGHRSVSWYQQTPGQGLQFLFEYFSETQRNKGNFPGRFSGRQFSNSRSEMNVSTLELGDSALYLCASSLGLAGSETQYFGPGTRLLVL.